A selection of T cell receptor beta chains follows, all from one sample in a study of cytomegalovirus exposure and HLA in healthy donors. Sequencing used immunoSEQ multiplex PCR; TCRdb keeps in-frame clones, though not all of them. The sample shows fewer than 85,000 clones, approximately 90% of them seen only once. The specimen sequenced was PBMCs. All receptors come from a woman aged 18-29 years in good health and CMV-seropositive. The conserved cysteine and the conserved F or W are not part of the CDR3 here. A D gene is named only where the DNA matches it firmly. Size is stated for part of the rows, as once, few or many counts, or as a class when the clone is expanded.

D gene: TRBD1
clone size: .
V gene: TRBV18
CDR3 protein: ASSVQGDNEQF

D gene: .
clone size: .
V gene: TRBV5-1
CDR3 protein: ASSAGQSGTDTQY

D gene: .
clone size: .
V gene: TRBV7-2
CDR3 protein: ASSSISGANVLT

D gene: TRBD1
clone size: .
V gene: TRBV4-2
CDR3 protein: ASSQDLPGQGAMNEQF

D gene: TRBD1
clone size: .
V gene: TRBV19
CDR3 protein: ASSLSGPSQGSSYNEQF

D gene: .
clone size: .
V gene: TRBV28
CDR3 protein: ASSLSGSETQY

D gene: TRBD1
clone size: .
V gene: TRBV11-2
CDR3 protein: ASSFPGGYEQY

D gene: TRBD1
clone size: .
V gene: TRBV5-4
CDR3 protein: ASSQPRGLGGEQF

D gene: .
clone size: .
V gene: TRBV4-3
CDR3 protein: ASSQGRHRDSPLH

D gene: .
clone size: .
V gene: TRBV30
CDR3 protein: AWSARRNTEAF

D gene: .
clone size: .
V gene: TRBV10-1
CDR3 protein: ASSPGGAKETQY

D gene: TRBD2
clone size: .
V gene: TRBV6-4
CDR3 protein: ASSGAGGTTDTQY

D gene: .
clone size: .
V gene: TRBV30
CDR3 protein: AWRTGTGHYEQY

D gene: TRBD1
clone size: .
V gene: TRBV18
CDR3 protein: ASSPGMTGITAF

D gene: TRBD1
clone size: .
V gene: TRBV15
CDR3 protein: ATSTRRDSEKLF

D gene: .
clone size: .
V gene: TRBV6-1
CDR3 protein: ASRERGTYTDTQY

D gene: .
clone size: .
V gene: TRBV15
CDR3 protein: ATSRVIGGSGYEQY

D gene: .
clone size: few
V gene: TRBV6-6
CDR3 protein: ASSSPRGLGGNTIY

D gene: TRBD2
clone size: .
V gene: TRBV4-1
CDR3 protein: ASSQVGLATYNEQF

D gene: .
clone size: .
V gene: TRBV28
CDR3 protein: ASSLLALSYEQY

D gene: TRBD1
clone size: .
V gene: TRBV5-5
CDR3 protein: ASSEQTGGWETQY

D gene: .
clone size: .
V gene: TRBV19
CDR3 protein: ASSPWTGLDTEAF

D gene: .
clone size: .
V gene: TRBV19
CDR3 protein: ASMQTGELVYGYT

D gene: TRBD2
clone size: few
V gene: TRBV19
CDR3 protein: ASSPFASGSYEQY

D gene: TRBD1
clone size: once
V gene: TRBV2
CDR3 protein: ASSATDRPGH

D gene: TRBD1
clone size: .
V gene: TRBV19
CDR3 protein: ASAPGQGTFYVTDTQY

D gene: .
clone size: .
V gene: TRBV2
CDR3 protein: ASTPSGYEAF

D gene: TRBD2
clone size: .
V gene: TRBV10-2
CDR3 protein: ASSAGSRGMTGELF

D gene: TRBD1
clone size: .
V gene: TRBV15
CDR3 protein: ATSRERTGGTAEEKLF

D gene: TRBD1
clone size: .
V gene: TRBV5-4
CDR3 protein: ASSRTDRAYGYT

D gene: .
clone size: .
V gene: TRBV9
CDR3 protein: ASSVGGSYEQY

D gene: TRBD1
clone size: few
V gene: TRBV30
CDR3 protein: AWRGYRGSEQY

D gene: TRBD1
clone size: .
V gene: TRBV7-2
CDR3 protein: ASSSQGAGELF

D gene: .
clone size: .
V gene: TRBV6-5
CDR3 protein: ASRLQDSGANVLT

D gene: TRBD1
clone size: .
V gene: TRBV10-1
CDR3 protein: ASSDLRLGQGADTQY

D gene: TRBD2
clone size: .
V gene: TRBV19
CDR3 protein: ASSIFYAASGGINNEQF

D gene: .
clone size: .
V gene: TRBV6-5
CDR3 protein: ASQQAARAGELF

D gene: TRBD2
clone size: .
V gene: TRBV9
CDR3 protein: ASSQIGLAVGNEQF

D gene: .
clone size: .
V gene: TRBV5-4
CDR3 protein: ASSLNRVSSYNEQF

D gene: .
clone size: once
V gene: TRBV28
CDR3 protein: ASSPSGSRSQH

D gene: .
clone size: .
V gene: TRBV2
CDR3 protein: ARGGQETQY

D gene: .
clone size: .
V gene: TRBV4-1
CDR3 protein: ASSQGHGGAYNEQF

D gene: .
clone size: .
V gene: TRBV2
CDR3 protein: ASSGMGGAEPQH

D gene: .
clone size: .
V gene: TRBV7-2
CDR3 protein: ASSDPTVRSTEAF